This TCR beta chain appears in the sequencing data of a study of beta chain features in type 1 diabetes. Notes on the study in general: The question left open here concerned HLA type influencing TCRB rearrangement. A moderate, significant TCRB CDR3 shortening appeared in type 1 diabetes across four CD4+ subsets.

The CDR3 is 14 amino acids. Germline V gene sequence: CDR1 MNHEY, CDR2 SVGAGI. With 2 bases removed from V and 2 bases from J, the gap between germline ends came to 8 bases. Reverse transcribing all isolated RNA meant expressed TCRB transcripts were sequenced. TCRdb's copy holds only in-frame clones and misses some; the assay was immunoSEQ multiplex PCR. Of around 690,000 clones in the sample, 12% are singletons; the top ten hold roughly 0.11%. As for this clone: Its cognate antigen is unknown.

What was sequenced was naive CD4+ T cells from blood. The receptor comes from a man aged 25 to 40 with type 1 diabetes. The V gene is TRBV6-5, the J gene TRBJ2-3; D ambiguous. The CDR3 loop reads CASSYQDDTDTQYF. Here the CDR3 DNA reads TGTGCCAGCAGTTACCAGGACGACACAGATACGCAGTATTTT.